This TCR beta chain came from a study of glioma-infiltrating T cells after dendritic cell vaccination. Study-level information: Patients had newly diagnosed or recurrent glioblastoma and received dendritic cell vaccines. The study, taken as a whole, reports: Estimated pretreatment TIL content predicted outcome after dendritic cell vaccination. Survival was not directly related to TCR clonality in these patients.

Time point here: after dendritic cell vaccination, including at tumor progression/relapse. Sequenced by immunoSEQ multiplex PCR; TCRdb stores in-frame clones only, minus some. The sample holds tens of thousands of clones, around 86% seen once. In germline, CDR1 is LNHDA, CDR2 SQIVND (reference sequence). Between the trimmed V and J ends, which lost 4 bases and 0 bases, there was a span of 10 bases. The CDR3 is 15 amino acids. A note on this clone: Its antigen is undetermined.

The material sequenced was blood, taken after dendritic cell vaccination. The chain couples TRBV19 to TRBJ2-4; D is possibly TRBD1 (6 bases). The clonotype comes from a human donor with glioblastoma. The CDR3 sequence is CASSRQELAKNIQYF. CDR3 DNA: TGTGCCAGTAGTAGACAGGAGCTAGCCAAAAACATTCAGTACTTC.